This TCR beta chain was recorded in a study of blood T cells in healthy people across ages. This clonotype was seen at least ten times. Its antigen is undetermined. It was with a sample-barcoded 5' primer and a J-beta primer mix that a second PCR of about 7 to 12 cycles was run. TCRdb reprocessed the 5' RACE reads with MiXCR, giving one entry per CDR3 protein. The repertoire holds some 700,000 distinct CDR3 sequences, with approximately 22% as singletons. This CDR3 is 13 amino acids long. V dropped 3 bases and J dropped 5 bases, with 9 bases sitting between them. Whole-study results and caveats: Relative to aged donors, long-lived donors carried more naive CD4+ cells and displayed higher diversity. Expanded clonotype changes were possibly confounded by unknown donor CMV status.

The TCR was taken from a man aged 70 or older in good health. The V and J genes are TRBV12-3 or TRBV12-4 and TRBJ2-3; D possibly corresponds to TRBD2 (6 bases). Sequencing was carried out using blood. CDR3 amino acids: CASSFSGEDTQYF. CDR3 DNA sequence: TGTGCCAGCAGTTTTTCGGGAGAAGATACGCAGTATTTT.